The T cell receptor beta chain described here comes from a study of post-analysis software for immune sequencing data (dated by TCRdb to between 2015 and 2016). Concerning the study at large: Relapsing-remitting, secondary progressive and progressive-relapsing multiple sclerosis were recorded as disease courses, and subtype annotation was lacking for some patients. The multiple sclerosis patient repertoires were compared with 11 previously published healthy control repertoires from donors aged about 6 to 26 years. A subset of samples was prepared in parallel using single-end sample barcoding, then pooled and co-amplified after Illumina adapter ligation.

The library came from PCR. This sample was sequenced with an Illumina HiSeq 2500. Unique molecular identifiers were incorporated into TCR beta cDNA libraries to reduce PCR and sequencing biases. Per 1 to 10 million input T cells, some 500,000 cDNA molecules were obtained, such that each molecule approximated one T cell. The patient libraries were prepared and sequenced using the same protocol as the earlier healthy control dataset. Within a given batch, samples were prepared together, multiplexed and sequenced on the same HiSeq lane. Turning to the authors' computational methods: MIGEC handled the raw barcoded reads, throwing out single-read molecular identifier groups before consensus assembly and CDR3 extraction. Clonotype tables were post-analysed with VDJtools, normalizing diversity by down-sampling all datasets to the smallest sample size. Repertoire overlap clustering matched CDR3 amino acid but not nucleotide sequences to correct batch-related cross-sample contamination. TCRdb trimmed the raw reads at Q25, called clones with MiXCR and kept productive beta chains. Here each entry gathers all rows of one CDR3 protein and keeps the most common genes and DNA. The V and J calls and clone size come from TCRdb's table, not from the authors' own analysis. The sample data list about 200,000 distinct CDR3 sequences, and about 30% of these were observed just once. The ten largest make up around 3.2% of the sample.

Paper-wide results and their limitations: Significantly lower normalized Chao1 diversity was found in multiple sclerosis patients than in controls, suggesting substantial peripheral T-cell clonal expansion. The multiple sclerosis patient group was slightly younger than the control group. Patients showed significantly higher frequencies than controls for roughly five TRBV segments, among them TRBV5-6, TRBV5-1 and TRBV20-1. Direct clustering with F measure showed strong co-clustering of samples prepared in the same batch, prompting a batch-effect correction.

Spanning cysteine to phenylalanine, the CDR3 consists of 18 amino acids. CDR3 DNA is the only sequence kept; it has 54 bases, read in frame from the first base. As concerns this clonotype: Its antigen is not yet known. No qualities accompany the bases; no much larger clone lies one base away.

TCR beta repertoires were profiled from peripheral blood of approximately 13 young patients with multiple sclerosis to demonstrate the VDJtools post-analysis software. The multiple sclerosis patients were children and adolescents ranging in age from roughly 6 to 16 years. This clonotype was obtained from a girl between 2 and 17 years old with multiple sclerosis. The rearrangement combines TRBV21-1 with TRBJ2-1; no DNA check was done on the table's D call, TRBD1. TRBV21-1 is an annotated pseudogene. Sequencing was performed on blood. The nucleotides read TGTGCCAGCAGCCATCCCCCTAAGGCAGGGGTCCCCTACAATGAGCAGTTCTTC. Translated, this gives CASSHPPKAGVPYNEQFF.